Here is one T cell receptor (beta chain) with its context. Which antigen it targets is not known. No base quality values were provided; no much bigger clone lies one nucleotide off. This sample was included in a study of blood T cells in healthy people across ages (dated by TCRdb to between 2015 and 2017). With respect to the entire study: In model experiments, roughly one uniquely barcoded TCR beta cDNA molecule per two T cells was captured by template switching. The study measured age-related changes in TCR beta repertoire diversity using deep sequencing normalized with unique cDNA molecular identifiers. The donors were divided into four age groups: young (average roughly 17 years), middle-aged (approximately 41), aged (under 70) and long-lived (more than 75). Donors of different ages were randomly distributed across sequencing lanes to avoid experimental bias. The study analyzed two additional independent replicas of 1 million unique cDNA reads from the same blood draw for two donors, one aged 18 to 30 and one aged 80 or older. Summary of the overall study and its limitations: Estimates of total diversity based on one million sequenced T cells were regarded as lower bounds and as underestimates. Observed TCR beta diversity per million T cells fell roughly linearly with age, and a significant reduction was already apparent by age around 44. There was a strong correlation between observed TCR beta diversity and the percentage of naive T cells measured by flow cytometry. Compared with the aged group, the long-lived group had more naive CD4+ T cells, fewer expanded clones and increased TCR diversity, suggesting age selection. Donor CMV infection status was unknown, potentially confounding age-related changes in expanded clonotypes. Because profiling used bulk unsorted PBMCs, naive and antigen-experienced compartments could not be compared conclusively.

The 39 donors, aged roughly 6 to 100 years, were systemically healthy Caucasian individuals from Russia. Each donor gave about 10 milliliters of peripheral blood, drawn into EDTA-treated Vacutainer tubes. Ficoll-Paque density-gradient centrifugation was used to isolate PBMCs, with at least 7 million per sample. Trizol reagent was used to extract total RNA from the PBMCs, yielding at least 6 micrograms per sample. For every donor, an aliquot of PBMCs went through flow cytometry to measure the percentages of naive CD45RAhigh/CD27high T cells. Receptors were amplified or captured by 5' RACE. TCRdb shows the sequencer as Illumina HiSeq 2500. A second PCR of 7 to 11 cycles was performed with a sample-barcoded 5' primer and a J-beta primer mix. A unique molecular identifier was introduced onto each TCR beta cDNA molecule by a template-switch 5' adaptor carrying 12 random nucleotides. Each sample yielded at least 2.5 million CDR3-containing paired-end reads. All of the RNA was converted into first-strand cDNA using the Mint cDNA synthesis kit, with a TRBC-specific oligonucleotide serving as the primer. Following uracil-DNA glycosylase treatment, a first 18-cycle PCR with universal primers M1SS and BC2_uni_R was performed on all cDNA. Per the source publication's procedure: Normalization of each sample was performed by random selection of 1 million high-quality reads, each carrying a distinct molecular identifier. Reads with shared molecular identifiers were discarded instead of being binned into consensus sequences. CDR3 identification, clonotype clustering and error correction used MiTCR with a Q25 quality threshold and the strictest error-elimination algorithm. A nonparametric unseen species model with Euler transformation was used to estimate a lower bound on total TCR beta diversity. TCRdb trimmed public reads at Q25 via fastp, called clones via MiXCR and kept in-frame beta chains. Each record represents a unique CDR3 protein, reported with the most common genes and DNA among its rows. TCRdb, not the authors, supplied the V and J calls. The sample includes nearly 1 million distinct CDR3 sequences, with 51% observed a single time. In total, the top ten clones hold roughly a fifth of the sample.

V is shortened by 11 bases, J by 5 bases, and the region joining them spans 16 bases. Per the germline V gene, MGHDK is the CDR1 and SYGVNS is the CDR2. The CDR3 holds 13 amino acids from the cysteine to the phenylalanine. Just the 39-base CDR3 DNA is kept, in frame starting at base 1. The clonotype originates from a woman between 55 and 75 years old in good health. The sequencing sample was made of blood. The chain joins TRBV25-1 to TRBJ2-1; a tentative D match to TRBD2 spans 8 bases. CDR3 protein: CAGSGGTDNEQFF. The nucleotide sequence is TGTGCCGGCTCGGGAGGGACAGACAATGAGCAGTTCTTC.